These T cell receptor beta chains were read from a single sample in a study of T cell responses to AZD1222 COVID-19 vaccine. Profiled with immunoSEQ multiplex PCR; TCRdb holds only in-frame clones, not every one. The sample consists of 75,000 or so clones, around 93% of them appearing once. The starting material was peripheral blood, obtained 28 days after the second AZD1222 dose. The receptor source for this set is an adult who received the AZD1222 COVID-19 vaccine. The CDR3 runs from the conserved cysteine through the conserved F or W.

v_call	j_call	cdr3_aa
TRBV24-1	TRBJ2-1	CATSDPGQGEYNEQFF
TRBV27	TRBJ1-5	CASSLSGTGNQPQHF
TRBV9	TRBJ2-3	CASSPSTSWDTQYF
TRBV5-1	TRBJ2-3	CASSLGLAGRTDTQYF
TRBV28	TRBJ1-2	CASSLGGDRGGGYTF
TRBV6-5	TRBJ2-7	CASSFGLAVYEQYF
TRBV10-3	TRBJ2-6	CAISESTGSLSGANVLTF
TRBV28	TRBJ2-3	CASSPYSGTSTDTQYF
TRBV5-1	TRBJ2-1	CASSLGPQGSYNEQFF
TRBV19	TRBJ1-4	CASSILGATNEKLFF
TRBV28	TRBJ1-6	CASSSDYNSPLHF
TRBV11-2	TRBJ1-2	CASSGLDRGGGYTF
TRBV28	TRBJ1-2	CASSSYRENGYTF
TRBV15	TRBJ2-2	CATSRGVSNTGELFF
TRBV28	TRBJ2-7	CASSLRTAGEQYF
TRBV11-2	TRBJ2-7	CASRESGTPTPLEQYF
TRBV19	TRBJ2-2	CASSKQGTGELFF
TRBV6-5	TRBJ1-5	CATQGDQPQHF
TRBV28	TRBJ1-1	CASSVYRGNTEAFF
TRBV28	TRBJ2-2	CATQGHTGELFF